One and the same sample provided the 3 T cell receptor beta chains below, sequenced in a study of T cells in Graves' hyperthyroidism and ophthalmopathy. RNA transcripts yielded amplified TCR beta CDR3 regions. RT-PCR in the first round (using the HTBI primer set) targeted the TCR CDR3. TCRdb redid the calling of the multiplex PCR reads with MiXCR, one entry per CDR3 protein. The sample has 700,000 or so distinct CDR3 sequences, about 14% seen once. The sample taken for sequencing was blood. The receptor set was obtained from a woman aged 45-65 years with Graves' ophthalmopathy.

In this sample, this clonotype turned up a few times. The chain has TRBV20-1 and TRBJ2-5; 7 nucleotides match TRBD2. From germline, CDR1 is DFQATT and CDR2 SNEGSKA (reference sequence). The CDR3 has 12 amino acids. Trimming took 3 bases from V and 5 from J; bases not matched to a gene: 3. The DNA of the CDR3 is TGCAGTGCTAGCGGGAGGTATGAGACCCAGTACTTC. Translated, it gives CSASGRYETQYF.

This clonotype was counted at least ten times. The chain couples TRBV18 to TRBJ2-7; 7 bases align to TRBD1. The germline CDR1 and CDR2 sequences are KGHSH and LQKENI. The V segment lost 3 bases and the J segment 5 bases; nucleotides outside the gene matches: 4. This CDR3 region has 13 residues. DNA of the CDR3: TGTGCCAGCTCACCGAACAGGGGCCACGAGCAGTACTTC. Translated: CASSPNRGHEQYF.

This clonotype appeared many times. CDR3 coding DNA: TGTGCCAGCAGGAAAATAATGAACACTGAAGCTTTCTTT. Its translation: CASRKIMNTEAFF. V usage is TRBV6-1 and J usage is TRBJ1-1; D is uncertain. Germline-derived CDR1 and CDR2 are MNHNS and SASEGT. This CDR3 has 13 residues. Trimming shortened V by 6 bases and J by 0 bases, and 8 bases separated the two germline ends.